This paragraph covers one T cell receptor beta chain sequence. This entry is derived from a study of preoperative IRX-2 immunotherapy in early breast cancer. The treatment was: preoperative locoregional IRX-2 cytokine immunotherapy. The V and J ends lost 1 base and 2 bases respectively, with 11 bases between them. Germline V gene lookup returns CDR1 WSHSY and CDR2 SAAADI. The CDR3 sequence is 16 residues long. Using immunoSEQ multiplex PCR, the repertoire was profiled, and TCRdb retains in-frame clones only, with some absent. The sample lists 20,000 to 30,000 clones; approximately 75% were seen once. The material sequenced was lymph node tissue, taken after IRX-2 immunotherapy. The V gene is TRBV10-2, the J gene TRBJ2-2; perhaps TRBD1 as D (5 bases). The sequence was obtained from a human donor with breast cancer. The CDR3 spells CASSEFTGPNTGELFF. The CDR3 coding sequence is TGCGCCAGCAGTGAGTTCACAGGACCAAACACCGGGGAGCTGTTTTTT.